A selection of T cell receptor beta chains follows, all from one sample in a study of memory CD4+ T cells and cytomegalovirus serostatus. Profiled with immunoSEQ multiplex PCR; TCRdb holds only in-frame clones, not every one. The table shows 55,000 or so clones, with more than 70% occurring only once. The sequenced sample consisted of memory CD4+ T cells from blood. The receptors derive from an adult in good health and CMV-seropositive. Both conserved end residues are part of each CDR3.

>TRBV14|TRBJ2-3
CASSRKSDTQYF
>TRBV9|TRBJ1-2
CASSVGLYGYTF
>TRBV2|TRBJ2-1
CASSSPASGSYNEQFF
>TRBV19|TRBJ1-3
CASSIPGTNSGNTIYF
>TRBV19|TRBJ1-5
CASKDRERRQPQHF
>TRBV5-1|TRBJ1-1
CASSLREVGQGFKDRRTEAFF
>TRBV7-3|TRBJ2-2
CASSLGTGRNTGELFF
>TRBV28|TRBJ1-3
CASSSGAMPDGNTIYF
>TRBV6-1|TRBJ2-5
CASSAGQGTQYF
>TRBV27|TRBJ1-2
CASSLPGGSYGYTF
>TRBV7-2|TRBJ2-7
CASSFGGASSYEQYF
>TRBV19|TRBJ1-3
CASSIDERPRTGNTIYF
>TRBV6-1|TRBJ2-1
CASREGGTGLNEQFF
>TRBV5-1|TRBJ2-7
CASSLGATVYEQYF
>TRBV19|TRBJ1-1
CASTPGPGQVNTEAFF
>TRBV30|TRBJ1-1
CAWTSQSTGGWNTEAFF
>TRBV5-4|TRBJ1-1
CASSLGTGGTEAFF
>TRBV6-1|TRBJ1-4
CASTEWLGQDEKLFF
>TRBV11-2|TRBJ1-1
CASSNRVTGAFF
>TRBV21-1|TRBJ2-7
CASSADGLAGDYEQYF
>TRBV6-1|TRBJ2-5
CASAVKQETQYF
>TRBV7-3|TRBJ1-5
CASSKTGGDQPQHF
>TRBV6-1|TRBJ1-5
CASSVRDSSYQPQHF
>TRBV7-2|TRBJ2-5
CASSPTSGARQETQYF
>TRBV19|TRBJ2-7
CASSSRTSGRTYEQYF
>TRBV7-9|TRBJ2-3
CASSLVETEIQDTQYF
>TRBV19|TRBJ1-5
CASRMGQLNQPQHF
>TRBV7-2|TRBJ2-5
CASSLGAGGKETQYF
>TRBV5-1|TRBJ2-1
CASSPAGARYNEQFF
>TRBV7-8|TRBJ2-2
CASSPSGRGGLTGELFF
>TRBV5-1|TRBJ1-5
CASSLSQGEKPQHF